The rows below give T cell receptor beta chains drawn from one sample of a study of T cell changes during pregnancy in multiple sclerosis. The assay was immunoSEQ multiplex PCR, and TCRdb's table has in-frame clones only and misses some. The top ten clones hold less than 0.75% of a sample with tens of thousands of clones, around 93% of them seen once. The source material was peripheral blood, sampled in the second trimester of pregnancy. These TCRs come from a female donor in good health, enrolled as a control in a pregnancy study. The CDR3 runs from the conserved cysteine through the conserved F or W. Each record gives: CDR3 DNA, CDR3 protein, D gene, clone size, J gene, V gene. D genes are given only for firm matches. The size entry is marked missing in some rows and otherwise reads once, few, many or a size class.

CDR3nt: TGTGCCAGCAGCTTAACAGGGATGCTGAACACTGAAGCTTTCTTT
CDR3aa: CASSLTGMLNTEAFF
d_gene: .
abundance: .
j_gene: TRBJ1-1
v_gene: TRBV7-9

CDR3nt: TGTGCCAGCATACAGGGAGGCAATCAGCCCCAGCATTTT
CDR3aa: CASIQGGNQPQHF
d_gene: .
abundance: .
j_gene: TRBJ1-5
v_gene: TRBV25-1

CDR3nt: TGTGCCAGCAGCCAAGTGTTAAGGGGTCTTGAGACCCAGTACTTC
CDR3aa: CASSQVLRGLETQYF
d_gene: .
abundance: .
j_gene: TRBJ2-5
v_gene: TRBV14

CDR3nt: TGTGCCAGCAGGCGGACGGGAAACTACGAGCAGTACTTC
CDR3aa: CASRRTGNYEQYF
d_gene: .
abundance: .
j_gene: TRBJ2-7
v_gene: TRBV27

CDR3nt: TGTGCCAGCAGCTTAGGGACTAGCGGTTACGATGAGCAGTTCTTC
CDR3aa: CASSLGTSGYDEQFF
d_gene: TRBD2
abundance: .
j_gene: TRBJ2-1
v_gene: TRBV11-2

CDR3nt: TGTGCCAGCAGTCTCCGAGGAGCGGCGGTTTTGGACAATGAGCAGTTCTTC
CDR3aa: CASSLRGAAVLDNEQFF
d_gene: .
abundance: .
j_gene: TRBJ2-1
v_gene: TRBV11-2

CDR3nt: TGTGCCAGCAGCGTCCGGGACGAGCAGTACTTC
CDR3aa: CASSVRDEQYF
d_gene: .
abundance: .
j_gene: TRBJ2-7
v_gene: TRBV7-9

CDR3nt: TGTGCCAGCAGGCCCGGGTTCTCTGGAAACACCATATATTTT
CDR3aa: CASRPGFSGNTIYF
d_gene: .
abundance: .
j_gene: TRBJ1-3
v_gene: TRBV6-5

CDR3nt: TGTGCCAGTAGGACACAGGGTACGGTCACCGGGGAGCTGTTTTTT
CDR3aa: CASRTQGTVTGELFF
d_gene: .
abundance: .
j_gene: TRBJ2-2
v_gene: TRBV19

CDR3nt: TGTGCCAGCAGTGCCACAGGGTTCGATGGCTACACCTTC
CDR3aa: CASSATGFDGYTF
d_gene: .
abundance: .
j_gene: TRBJ1-2
v_gene: TRBV27

CDR3nt: TGTGCCAGCTCACTACAGGGGACCGAAGCTTTCTTT
CDR3aa: CASSLQGTEAFF
d_gene: TRBD1
abundance: .
j_gene: TRBJ1-1
v_gene: TRBV18

CDR3nt: TGTGCCAGCCGGCGAGGCAGAGCAGAGAAAGACTATGGCTACACCTTC
CDR3aa: CASRRGRAEKDYGYTF
d_gene: .
abundance: .
j_gene: TRBJ1-2
v_gene: TRBV6-6

CDR3nt: TGTGCCAGCACTCCTACGGACTATGGCTACACCTTC
CDR3aa: CASTPTDYGYTF
d_gene: .
abundance: .
j_gene: TRBJ1-2
v_gene: TRBV7-2

CDR3nt: TGCGCCAGCAGCCAAGACACTCTAGCGGGGGGGGTACAGAATACGCAGTATTTT
CDR3aa: CASSQDTLAGGVQNTQYF
d_gene: TRBD2
abundance: once
j_gene: TRBJ2-3
v_gene: TRBV4-1

CDR3nt: TGTGCCTGGAGTGCACAGCCCACAGATACGCAGTATTTT
CDR3aa: CAWSAQPTDTQYF
d_gene: .
abundance: .
j_gene: TRBJ2-3
v_gene: TRBV30

CDR3nt: TGTGCCAGCAGCCGGGACACTGAAGCTTTCTTT
CDR3aa: CASSRDTEAFF
d_gene: .
abundance: .
j_gene: TRBJ1-1
v_gene: TRBV6-5

CDR3nt: TGTGCCAGTAGTAAGGGACAGGGCCCCGCGGCAGATACGCAGTATTTT
CDR3aa: CASSKGQGPAADTQYF
d_gene: TRBD1
abundance: .
j_gene: TRBJ2-3
v_gene: TRBV19

CDR3nt: TGTGCCAGCAGCTCTGGGACAGGCTTAATACATGGCTACACCTTC
CDR3aa: CASSSGTGLIHGYTF
d_gene: TRBD1
abundance: .
j_gene: TRBJ1-2
v_gene: TRBV7-2

CDR3nt: TGTGCCTGGCTCAGGGGGCGGAATTTAAATGGCTACACCTTC
CDR3aa: CAWLRGRNLNGYTF
d_gene: TRBD1
abundance: .
j_gene: TRBJ1-2
v_gene: TRBV30

CDR3nt: TGTGCCACCGGGGGGTTGTACGAGCAGTACTTC
CDR3aa: CATGGLYEQYF
d_gene: TRBD2
abundance: .
j_gene: TRBJ2-7
v_gene: TRBV27

CDR3nt: TGTGCCAGCAGCTTAGAGGACAGCCCCTATCAGCCCCAGCATTTT
CDR3aa: CASSLEDSPYQPQHF
d_gene: .
abundance: .
j_gene: TRBJ1-5
v_gene: TRBV11-3

CDR3nt: TGTGCCAGCAGTGATTGGGGGGATAGCAATGGCTACACCTTC
CDR3aa: CASSDWGDSNGYTF
d_gene: .
abundance: .
j_gene: TRBJ1-2
v_gene: TRBV6-1

CDR3nt: TGTGCCAGCAGCTCCTGGGAGGGCGCGGGCACTGAAGCTTTCTTT
CDR3aa: CASSSWEGAGTEAFF
d_gene: .
abundance: once
j_gene: TRBJ1-1
v_gene: TRBV11-3

CDR3nt: TGTGCCAGCAGTTACTCGCCAGGCAATCAAGAGACCCAGTACTTC
CDR3aa: CASSYSPGNQETQYF
d_gene: .
abundance: .
j_gene: TRBJ2-5
v_gene: TRBV6-5

CDR3nt: TGTGCCAGCACGTGGGGGGCCGGGGGGGGTACGCAGTATTTT
CDR3aa: CASTWGAGGGTQYF
d_gene: TRBD2
abundance: .
j_gene: TRBJ2-3
v_gene: TRBV6-5

CDR3nt: TGTGCCAGCAGCTTATTCAGGGGACGGGAAAAACTGTTTTTT
CDR3aa: CASSLFRGREKLFF
d_gene: .
abundance: .
j_gene: TRBJ1-4
v_gene: TRBV7-2

CDR3nt: TGTGCCAGTGGGACAGCCTACGAGCAGTACTTC
CDR3aa: CASGTAYEQYF
d_gene: TRBD1
abundance: .
j_gene: TRBJ2-7
v_gene: TRBV27

CDR3nt: TGTGCCTGGACCCTGACTAGCGGGGTCCACGAGCAGTACTTC
CDR3aa: CAWTLTSGVHEQYF
d_gene: TRBD2
abundance: .
j_gene: TRBJ2-7
v_gene: TRBV30

CDR3nt: TGTGCCAGCAGTTTGGGAGGGGCAGGCACAGATACGCAGTATTTT
CDR3aa: CASSLGGAGTDTQYF
d_gene: TRBD2
abundance: .
j_gene: TRBJ2-3
v_gene: TRBV11-3

CDR3nt: TGTGCCAGCAGCCAAGATGCGACAGACAACTATGGCTACACCTTC
CDR3aa: CASSQDATDNYGYTF
d_gene: .
abundance: .
j_gene: TRBJ1-2
v_gene: TRBV4-2

CDR3nt: TGTGCCAGTAGTATTCTCGTGAGGACAGGGAACTATGGCTACACCTTC
CDR3aa: CASSILVRTGNYGYTF
d_gene: TRBD1
abundance: .
j_gene: TRBJ1-2
v_gene: TRBV19

CDR3nt: TGTGCCTTGCCCCAGGACAGGGGGTTATACTCTGGGGCCAACGTCCTGACTTTC
CDR3aa: CALPQDRGLYSGANVLTF
d_gene: TRBD1
abundance: .
j_gene: TRBJ2-6
v_gene: TRBV30

CDR3nt: TGTGCCTGGAGTGGAACGGGTCCTGAAAAACTGTTTTTT
CDR3aa: CAWSGTGPEKLFF
d_gene: .
abundance: .
j_gene: TRBJ1-4
v_gene: TRBV30

CDR3nt: TGTGCCAGCAGTTACGGTTCCCAGGGGAACACTGAAGCTTTCTTT
CDR3aa: CASSYGSQGNTEAFF
d_gene: .
abundance: .
j_gene: TRBJ1-1
v_gene: TRBV6-6

CDR3nt: TGTGCCAGCACCTCCACCTCCCGAGTCTTCACCTACGAGCAGTACTTC
CDR3aa: CASTSTSRVFTYEQYF
d_gene: .
abundance: .
j_gene: TRBJ2-7
v_gene: TRBV11-2

CDR3nt: TGTGCCAGCTCAAACGGACAGGGGGCTGGCGACGAGCAGTACTTC
CDR3aa: CASSNGQGAGDEQYF
d_gene: TRBD1
abundance: .
j_gene: TRBJ2-7
v_gene: TRBV18

CDR3nt: TGCGCCAGCAGCCATGTGGCAGGGGGCGAACGGGAAGCTTTCTTT
CDR3aa: CASSHVAGGEREAFF
d_gene: TRBD1
abundance: .
j_gene: TRBJ1-1
v_gene: TRBV4-1

CDR3nt: TGTGCCACCGGAGGCTATAGCAATCAGCCCCAGCATTTT
CDR3aa: CATGGYSNQPQHF
d_gene: .
abundance: .
j_gene: TRBJ1-5
v_gene: TRBV10-3

CDR3nt: TGTGCCAGCAGCAAAACAGGGGTCGGAGGGACTGAAGCTTTCTTT
CDR3aa: CASSKTGVGGTEAFF
d_gene: TRBD1
abundance: .
j_gene: TRBJ1-1
v_gene: TRBV7-2

CDR3nt: TGCGCCAGCAGCTTGGCTCGAGGAGGGAAGGGCCCGAACACTGAAGCTTTCTTT
CDR3aa: CASSLARGGKGPNTEAFF
d_gene: .
abundance: .
j_gene: TRBJ1-1
v_gene: TRBV5-1

CDR3nt: TGCGCCAGCAGCCCTGGGGGGGGCTCCTACGAGCAGTACTTC
CDR3aa: CASSPGGGSYEQYF
d_gene: TRBD2
abundance: .
j_gene: TRBJ2-7
v_gene: TRBV5-1

CDR3nt: TGTGCCAGCAGCAACGACAGAGAAAACACTGAAGCTTTCTTT
CDR3aa: CASSNDRENTEAFF
d_gene: .
abundance: .
j_gene: TRBJ1-1
v_gene: TRBV2

CDR3nt: TGTGCCAGCAGCCCCCCCGGCGGTTCCCTATGGCCCCAGCATTTT
CDR3aa: CASSPPGGSLWPQHF
d_gene: .
abundance: .
j_gene: TRBJ1-5
v_gene: TRBV7-2

CDR3nt: TGTGCCAGTGGCGGGGGGGGAGTATACAATGAGCAGTTCTTC
CDR3aa: CASGGGGVYNEQFF
d_gene: TRBD2
abundance: .
j_gene: TRBJ2-1
v_gene: TRBV19